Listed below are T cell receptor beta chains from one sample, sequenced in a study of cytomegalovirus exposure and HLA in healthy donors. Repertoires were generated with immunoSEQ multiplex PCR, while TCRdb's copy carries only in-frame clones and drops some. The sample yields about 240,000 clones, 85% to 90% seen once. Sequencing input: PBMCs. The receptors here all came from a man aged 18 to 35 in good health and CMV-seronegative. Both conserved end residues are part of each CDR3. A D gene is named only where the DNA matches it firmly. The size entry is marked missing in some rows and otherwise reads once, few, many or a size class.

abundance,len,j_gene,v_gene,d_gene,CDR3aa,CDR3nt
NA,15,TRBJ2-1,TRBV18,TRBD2,CASSPPGLAGDEQFF,TGTGCCAGCTCACCACCGGGACTAGCGGGAGATGAGCAGTTCTTC
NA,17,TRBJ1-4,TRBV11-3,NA,CASSFFAYRQMIEKLFF,TGTGCCAGCAGCTTCTTCGCCTACAGGCAGATGATTGAAAAACTGTTTTTT
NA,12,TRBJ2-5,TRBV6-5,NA,CASSQNLETQYF,TGTGCCAGCAGTCAAAACTTAGAGACCCAGTACTTC
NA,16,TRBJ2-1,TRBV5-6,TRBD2,CASSLVGVAGGPGQFF,TGTGCCAGCAGCTTGGTGGGTGTAGCGGGAGGGCCAGGGCAGTTCTTC
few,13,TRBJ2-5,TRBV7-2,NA,CASTGSRRETQYF,TGTGCTTCCACCGGGAGTCGCCGAGAGACCCAGTACTTC
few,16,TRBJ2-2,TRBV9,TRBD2,CASSPRLAGGDGELFF,TGTGCCAGCAGCCCGCGACTAGCGGGGGGGGACGGGGAGCTGTTTTTT
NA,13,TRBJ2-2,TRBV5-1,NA,CASSLASTGELFF,TGCGCCAGCAGCTTGGCCAGTACCGGGGAGCTGTTTTTT
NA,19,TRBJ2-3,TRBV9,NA,CASSERRGGTFPSTDTQYF,TGTGCCAGCAGCGAACGTCGTGGGGGGACCTTCCCTAGCACAGATACGCAGTATTTT
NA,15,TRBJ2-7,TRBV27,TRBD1,CASSFRYRGGYEQYF,TGTGCCAGCAGTTTCAGGTACAGGGGCGGGTACGAGCAGTACTTC
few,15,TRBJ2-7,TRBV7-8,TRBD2,CASSLDLAEVYEQYF,TGTGCCAGCAGCTTAGACCTAGCGGAAGTCTACGAGCAGTACTTC
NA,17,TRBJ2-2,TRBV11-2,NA,CASSLAPRGSGTGELFF,TGTGCCAGCAGCTTAGCGCCCCGGGGTTCCGGCACCGGGGAGCTGTTTTTT
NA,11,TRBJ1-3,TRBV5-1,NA,CASSWGDTIYF,TGCGCCAGCAGCTGGGGAGACACCATATATTTT
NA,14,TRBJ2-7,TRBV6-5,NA,CASSYSGLLGEQYF,TGTGCCAGCAGTTATTCGGGTCTTTTGGGCGAGCAGTACTTC
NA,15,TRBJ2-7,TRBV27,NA,CASRINRDTFYEQYF,TGTGCCAGCAGAATTAACCGGGACACCTTCTACGAGCAGTACTTC
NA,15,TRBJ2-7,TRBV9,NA,CASSVRRDNFYEQYF,TGTGCCAGCAGCGTACGCAGGGACAATTTCTACGAGCAGTACTTC
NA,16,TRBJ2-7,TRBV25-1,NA,CASKWEAGTRYYEQYF,TGTGCCAGCAAGTGGGAAGCCGGGACTCGCTACTACGAGCAGTACTTC